This TCR beta chain appears in the sequencing data of a study of identifying expanded T cells in peripheral blood. Regarding the study as a whole: Differentially abundant clones: approximately 1.3 between replicates, about 15 at approximately 13 days, 19 to 20 at four. Approximately two-week clone count variance significantly increased as total template count grew.

Libraries were prepared by immunoSEQ multiplex PCR; TCRdb keeps only in-frame clonotypes and omits some of them. The table includes about 100,000 clones, around 88% detected once. V shed 0 bases and J shed 5 bases, with 9 bases lying between them. The V gene's germline CDR1 is SGHVS and CDR2 FNYEAQ. This CDR3 is built from 14 residues. Comments on this clone: Antigen specificity is unknown.

This chain links TRBV7-6 with TRBJ2-3; the D gene is possibly TRBD2 (6 bases). The sample taken for sequencing was blood. This receptor was taken from a person aged 18 to 70 in good health. Here the CDR3 DNA reads TGTGCCAGCAGCTTAGCGGAGGGAAAAGATACGCAGTATTTT. Translated, it gives CASSLAEGKDTQYF.